The table lists the clone carrying this T cell receptor beta chain with a few counts. This sample is drawn from a study of early T cells in non-severe SARS-CoV-2 infection. MiXCR was run by TCRdb on the 5' RACE reads, yielding one entry per CDR3 protein. The sample consists of around 40,000 distinct CDR3 sequences, about 9.9% of them appearing once. The sequence was collected from an adult who was a healthcare worker with PCR-confirmed SARS-CoV-2 infection or an uninfected control (not recorded which). Sequenced input: whole blood.

CDR3 nucleotide sequence: TGTGCCAGCAGCTCGACCCCGAGCACTGAAGCTTTCTTT. Amino acids: CASSSTPSTEAFF. The genes are TRBV7-3 and TRBJ1-1; D is unclear. Germline V gene sequence: CDR1 SGHTA, CDR2 FQGTGA. The V gene lost 4 bases and the J gene lost 4 bases, with 10 bases spanning the gap. The CDR3 has 13 amino acids. The complete variable domain, with remaining parts taken from reference TRBV7-3 and TRBJ1-1, reads GAGVSQTPSNKVTEKGKYVELRCDPISGHTALYWYRQSLGQGPEFLIYFQGTGAADDSGLPNDRFFAVRPEGSVSTLKIQRTERGDSAVYLCASSSTPSTEAFFGQGTRLTVV.